This TCR beta chain was identified during a study of cytomegalovirus exposure and HLA in healthy donors (dated by TCRdb to about 2017). Regarding the research as a whole: An earlier analysis of several hundred of the donors reported approximately 300 Gb of sequence data and 117 million unique TCR beta sequences obtained from approximately 180 million T cells. Donor age, sex, ethnicity and CMV serostatus were compiled together with the repertoire data. On average, 235,054 unique TCR beta nucleotide sequences were sequenced per donor among several hundred genotyped donors of the cohort, with 15% to 20% of those sequences being non-productive. The study was designed to test whether signatures of past pathogen exposure could be identified by cataloging public T cell receptors. Of the 300 to 500 genotyped donors, 65% to 90% were placed in the genetic ancestry cluster associated with self-reported Caucasian donors. Besides the first cohort of some 670 subjects, a separate validation cohort made up of 90 to 150 different subjects was used. All discovery cohort repertoires had been generated using a single sequencing platform. Around 320 gigabases of sequencing data and approximately 93 million unique TCR sequences were included in an early release covering around 650 HLA-typed donors. Class I and class II HLA loci were covered by the typing at four-digit resolution. The T cell repertoires of 666 subjects were profiled by immunosequencing and related to cytomegalovirus serostatus. Rather than using new phenotypic data, the later analysis identified candidate immune exposures from TCR beta sequences and from how often those sequences occurred across donors. A later analysis re-analyzed previously published TCR beta repertoires from 660 or so donors and added high-resolution HLA genotyping to study TCR occurrence patterns. An earlier analysis of some 500 of the donors used high-throughput TCR beta sequencing to judge whether each TCR beta V gene segment behaved as functional or pseudogenic. Genome-wide SNP genotypes for about three fifths of the 666 donors were used in a later genetic analysis, which treated that subset as a discovery cohort. To predict cytomegalovirus infection status, the study brought together high-throughput TCR immunosequencing, statistical association of individual TCRs with disease status, and machine learning. Typing coverage differed by locus: A, B, C, DRB1 and DQB1 were typed in about 629-640 donors, DQA1 in 500 to 550, DPA1 in over 600, and DPB1 in just under 490. Four or five DR-DQ haplotypes were handled as single units for association and clustering because linkage in the cohort was strong.

The cohort consisted of more than 650 healthy bone marrow donors. All cohort members were sampled while nominally healthy, although unrecorded immune exposures were likely present. The donor was CMV seropositive and was included in the group of 300 or so seropositive cohort members. Each donor provided a peripheral blood sample, and peripheral blood mononuclear cells were used for TCR beta sequencing. The Qiagen DNeasy Blood Extraction Kit was used to extract genomic DNA from the blood cell samples. Preparation of the library involved the immunoSEQ multiplex PCR assay. The multiplex PCR relied on a mix of 60 forward primers for TCR Vbeta segments and 13 reverse primers for TCR Jbeta segments. A multiplex PCR assay on genomic DNA amplified the CDR3 region of rearranged TCR beta genes. On the Illumina HiSeq System, the amplified TCR beta libraries were sequenced as 87-base-pair reads. As for how the authors treated the data: A later analysis counted about 76 million unique TCR beta chains across the 690 or so repertoires, and approximately 11 million of these chains were shared by at least two donors. Raw reads were error-corrected and collapsed into unique sequences with a nearest-neighbor algorithm that merged closely related sequences to remove PCR and sequencing errors. To assign V, D and J gene segments, CDR3 sequences were aligned to IMGT reference sequences. For a sequence to be retained, at least a six-nucleotide match to both a V gene segment and a J gene segment was required. Rearrangements were classified as productive when the CDR3 lacked stop codons and remained in frame with V and J, and all other rearrangements were classified as non-productive. Following IMGT convention, CDR3 was defined as the stretch from the second conserved V-encoded cysteine up to the conserved J-encoded phenylalanine. In an earlier analysis of approximately 590 of the donors, sequences lacking an unambiguous match to a single V gene segment were excluded. An earlier analysis of fewer than 650 of the donors classified V segments as functional when productive rearrangements were above 56.7% and as segregating when the standard deviation between donors was above 5%. A statistical classification framework was developed to diagnose cytomegalovirus status using the catalog of TCR beta chain sequences. In a later analysis, V and J genes were assigned by comparing TCR nucleotide sequences against IMGT/GENE-DB human TR gene sequences. The TCRdist pipeline was used in a later analysis to assign CDR3 sequences and most-parsimonious VDJ recombination scenarios. In a later analysis, each TCR beta chain was defined by its CDR3 amino acid sequence together with its V-gene family, and reads lacking a unique V-gene family were excluded. As a way to deal with suspected cross-contamination and a sequencing artifact, a later analysis dropped 450 to 600 nucleotide sequences that were highly shared and had low generation probability. For each public chain, a later analysis derived a clonal expansion index from normalized ranks of inferred template counts within each repertoire. In a later analysis, generation probabilities were computed using a VDJ recombination model fitted to out-of-frame rearrangements, and the results were checked against IGoR. In a later analysis, hypergeometric tests were used to score TCR-TCR, TCR-HLA and TCR-CMV co-occurrence, with a repertoire-size bias correction applied to TCR pairs. False discovery rates were estimated in a later analysis by permuting HLA or CMV assignments 20 times. A later analysis grouped co-occurring TCRs with DBSCAN, adding TCRdist sequence similarity when clustering within HLA-allele-positive subsets. For co-occurrence clustering, repertoires with fewer than 30,000 or more than 120,000 public chains were excluded, along with five repertoires with anomalous nucleotide sharing. TCRdb stores this immuneACCESS table with in-frame sequences only. Part of the clones is absent; in the studies checked, under half of the shortfall reflects unresolved V genes, and no reason is known for the rest. D and trimming were read from the DNA, whereas the V and J calls and clone size are those reported in that table. A total of around 160,000 clones appear in this sample, 60% to 85% of them only once. The top ten clones comprise around 3% of the sample.

Remarks on this clone: The antigen it recognizes is unknown. It has no much larger one-base neighbor in the sample; base qualities were not kept.

V and J lose 0 bases and 10 bases, and a span of 19 bases separates them. The germline V gene sets CDR1 to SGHNT and CDR2 to YENEEA. Reading from cysteine to phenylalanine, the CDR3 counts 16 amino acids. Of all the DNA, just the CDR3 is kept, 48 bases in frame from base 1. What the study reported, not specific to this receptor: A later analysis found that most CMV-associated TCR beta chains appeared HLA-restricted, with HLA associations seemingly driven largely by CMV exposure. Because the 87-base-pair reads could not distinguish some IMGT-functional V segments, including TRBV6-2 and TRBV6-3, those segments were excluded. The classifier was reported to diagnose cytomegalovirus status with high specificity and sensitivity in both the original and validation cohorts. When HLA alleles, especially DR and DQ, strongly co-occurred, attributing TCR associations to individual alleles was difficult. Sequencing depth was assumed to be roughly uniform across donors in the presence/absence analyses, though that assumption may not hold. In a later analysis, the rate of TCR association differed among HLA loci, with DRB1 alleles having the most associated TCRs and HLA-C alleles having the fewest. An earlier analysis of 450 to 750 of the donors showed that most TCR beta V segments appeared in productive rearrangements either about 87% or about 30% of the time, which broadly matched IMGT annotations. Only TCR beta chains were sequenced in this cohort, and the absence of alpha or paired-chain data limited detectable features. The authors suggested that the approach could potentially be generalized to other disease states and immunological phenotypes. A later analysis reported that several top co-occurrence clusters appeared linked to parvovirus B19, influenza, CMV and Epstein-Barr virus. In a later analysis, 15,000 to 20,000 TCR beta sequences were associated with specific HLA alleles at a false discovery rate of 0.05. Because counts were too low, about 18 rarely observed V segments, including chromosome 9 orphons, were excluded from the earlier analysis of 587 of the donors. An association between a missense DCLRE1C variant and V-gene and J-gene trimming of TCR beta chains was found in a later genetic analysis and replicated in an independent cohort. A later analysis found that HLA-associated TCR beta chains were more clonally expanded and had lower generation probabilities than equally common non-associated chains. Most TCR sequences were seen in very few donors, while some public TCRs were found in many individuals. A cluster of highly shared sequence variants was judged likely to represent a technical artifact of the sequencing pipeline. Linkage disequilibrium might explain the correlated functional status among segregating V segments, but an unknown experimental factor could not be ruled out. In a later genetic analysis, fewer N-insertions in productive TCRs were reported among donors in an Asian-associated ancestry cluster than the approximately 710-donor mean. A few of the identified cytomegalovirus-associated TCR beta chains were confirmed in vitro to be specific for cytomegalovirus antigens. For the cohort, immune exposure information was limited to CMV serostatus. A further reported finding was that TCR beta sequences accurately predicted the HLA-A and HLA-B alleles for most subjects in the first cohort. HLA typing was unavailable for some donors at each locus, so association tests used only the typed subset. The study gave a list of about 160 TCR beta chains associated with cytomegalovirus.

The rearrangement combines TRBV11-3 with TRBJ2-1, with TRBD1 perhaps the D gene, on 5 matching bases. The sequence was obtained from a man aged 35 to 55 in good health and CMV-seropositive. The sample comprised PBMCs. The CDR3 protein: CASSLDQGLAGPEQFF. The nucleotide sequence is given as TGTGCCAGCAGCTTAGACCAGGGTTTAGCCGGCCCCGAGCAGTTCTTC.